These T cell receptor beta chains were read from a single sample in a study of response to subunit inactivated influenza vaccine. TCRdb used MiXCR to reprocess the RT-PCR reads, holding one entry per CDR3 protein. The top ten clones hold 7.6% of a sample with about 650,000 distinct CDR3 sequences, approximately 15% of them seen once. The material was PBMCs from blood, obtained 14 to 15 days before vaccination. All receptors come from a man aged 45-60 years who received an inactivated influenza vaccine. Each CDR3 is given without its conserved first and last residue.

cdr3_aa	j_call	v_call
ASSSGLAGVNKSYEQY	TRBJ2-7	TRBV11-1
SVGTHSSYNEQF	TRBJ2-1	TRBV29-1
ASSGGQMEYEQY	TRBJ2-7	TRBV7-8
ASSQEGPSGQETQY	TRBJ2-5	TRBV4-2
SVEGRIARETQY	TRBJ2-5	TRBV29-1
ASSSDRRSSYNEQF	TRBJ2-1	TRBV12-3/TRBV12-4
ASSHRLAGGIQEAQY	TRBJ2-5	TRBV4-3
SATLAGGAYEQY	TRBJ2-7	TRBV20-1
ASSPLQQETQY	TRBJ2-5	TRBV18
ASSYPRSGRAQSSYNEQF	TRBJ2-1	TRBV6-2/TRBV6-3
ASSSGQSRSSGANVLT	TRBJ2-6	TRBV6-2/TRBV6-3
ASSSTTGNYGYT	TRBJ1-2	TRBV28
ATHSHNTGELF	TRBJ2-2	TRBV10-3
ASSKDRGGSQPQH	TRBJ1-5	TRBV7-2
ASSPTRGHTEAF	TRBJ1-1	TRBV12-3/TRBV12-4
ASSLLGQAENIQY	TRBJ2-4	TRBV28
AINGGQGKNTGELF	TRBJ2-2	TRBV10-3
ASSQDPRSGPYNEQF	TRBJ2-1	TRBV14
ATTQGGHTGELF	TRBJ2-2	TRBV24-1
ASSPLDQETQY	TRBJ2-5	TRBV5-1
SAPGHTLYQETQY	TRBJ2-5	TRBV20-1
AISESGDSNEKLF	TRBJ1-4	TRBV10-3
ASSDGQGLNQPQH	TRBJ1-5	TRBV10-2
SVGDPDTQY	TRBJ2-3	TRBV29-1
ASSFRGETDTQY	TRBJ2-3	TRBV12-3/TRBV12-4
ASSHWTGNTGELF	TRBJ2-2	TRBV21-1
SVGGPDTQY	TRBJ2-3	TRBV29-1
ASTYEWERGSYEQY	TRBJ2-7	TRBV6-2/TRBV6-3
SVRDSGRETQY	TRBJ2-5	TRBV29-1